This entry concerns a single TCR beta chain. This clonotype was seen many times. Its cognate antigen has yet to be identified. No per-base quality is available; no much larger clone lies one base away. In light of the paper, this sample's treatment or condition label describes: allogeneic hematopoietic cell transplantation with graft depleted of TCRalphabeta T cells and CD19 B cells. TCRalphabeta/CD19-depleted allogeneic hematopoietic cell grafts were given to the transplant recipients, all of whom were children. The sample originates from a study of T-cell reconstitution after alpha-beta-depleted transplantation in children (dated by TCRdb to about 2016). A note on the overall study: Using TCR repertoire profiling, the study quantitatively followed how T-cell immune reconstitution unfolded in children after TCRalphabeta/CD19-depleted allogeneic hematopoietic cell transplantation. Study-level results and caveats: Apparently early alphabetaT-cell count recovery about two months after transplant reportedly relied on only several hundred rapidly expanded clones derived from non-depleted graft cells. Hyperexpanded clone frequencies declined over subsequent months; after one year, T-cell counts and TCRbeta diversity were mostly attributed to newly produced T cells. In some patients, the high TCRbeta diversity seen at day 60 was put down to recipient T cells and intrathymic progenitors that had survived conditioning.

From the cysteine up to the phenylalanine, the CDR3 has a length of 16 residues. Only the CDR3 DNA is retained, 48 bases long and in frame from the first base. V ends up 3 bases short and J 2 bases short, with an unmatched junction base count of 6. The library came from PCR. Sequencing was performed on an Illumina HiSeq 2500. Molecular barcoding was employed in the preparation of TCR libraries, with unique molecular identifiers being used to normalize TCRbeta repertoire quantification. The public reads were quality trimmed at Q25 with fastp and then assembled into clones with MiXCR by TCRdb, keeping productive beta chains. Rows merge per CDR3 protein into single entries with the most common DNA and genes. The sample contains roughly 340,000 distinct CDR3 sequences, around 15% of them found a single time. The leading ten clones occupy about 41% of the sample.

This specimen consisted of PBMCs, mostly from graft donor cells, obtained 360 days after TCRalphabeta/CD19-depleted stem cell transplant. The source is a male patient aged 2-9 years who had a stem cell transplant for acute lymphoblastic leukemia, so the T cells may come from the graft donor. The rearrangement combines TRBV12-3 or TRBV12-4 with TRBJ2-3; TRBD2 fits 9 bases in the junction. Here is the DNA: TGTGCCAGCAGTTTTCGGCTAGCGGGAAACACAGATACGCAGTATTTT. This gives the protein CASSFRLAGNTDTQYF.